The clone carrying this TCR beta chain appeared a few times. The entry originates in a study of blood T cell repertoires in COVID-19. Overall study context: Both acute and convalescent COVID-19 samples were obtained from the United States, Italy and Spain. T cells, B-cell-depleted T cells, or PBMCs supplied cDNA or gDNA.

Germline loops: CDR1 SNHLY, CDR2 FYNNEI. There are 17 residues in the CDR3. J gave up 1 base and V 1 base, and 4 bases lay outside the gene matches. Authors' methods: Estimation of nucleated cell counts relied on the amplification of reference gene primers. Produced via immunoSEQ multiplex PCR; TCRdb's table is partial and in-frame only. V and J calls and clone size are given by that table; D and trimming were obtained from the DNA. This repertoire shows approximately 94,000 clones, approximately 80% found once; its top ten account for 24%. Specimen: peripheral blood. The genes are TRBV2 and TRBJ2-1; 10 bases are a match to TRBD1. This sequence originates from a human donor in a cohort sampled during active COVID-19. CDR3 residues: CASSEGRTGGSYNEQFF. The CDR3 DNA sequence: TGTGCCAGCAGTGAAGGGAGGACAGGGGGTTCCTACAATGAGCAGTTCTTC.